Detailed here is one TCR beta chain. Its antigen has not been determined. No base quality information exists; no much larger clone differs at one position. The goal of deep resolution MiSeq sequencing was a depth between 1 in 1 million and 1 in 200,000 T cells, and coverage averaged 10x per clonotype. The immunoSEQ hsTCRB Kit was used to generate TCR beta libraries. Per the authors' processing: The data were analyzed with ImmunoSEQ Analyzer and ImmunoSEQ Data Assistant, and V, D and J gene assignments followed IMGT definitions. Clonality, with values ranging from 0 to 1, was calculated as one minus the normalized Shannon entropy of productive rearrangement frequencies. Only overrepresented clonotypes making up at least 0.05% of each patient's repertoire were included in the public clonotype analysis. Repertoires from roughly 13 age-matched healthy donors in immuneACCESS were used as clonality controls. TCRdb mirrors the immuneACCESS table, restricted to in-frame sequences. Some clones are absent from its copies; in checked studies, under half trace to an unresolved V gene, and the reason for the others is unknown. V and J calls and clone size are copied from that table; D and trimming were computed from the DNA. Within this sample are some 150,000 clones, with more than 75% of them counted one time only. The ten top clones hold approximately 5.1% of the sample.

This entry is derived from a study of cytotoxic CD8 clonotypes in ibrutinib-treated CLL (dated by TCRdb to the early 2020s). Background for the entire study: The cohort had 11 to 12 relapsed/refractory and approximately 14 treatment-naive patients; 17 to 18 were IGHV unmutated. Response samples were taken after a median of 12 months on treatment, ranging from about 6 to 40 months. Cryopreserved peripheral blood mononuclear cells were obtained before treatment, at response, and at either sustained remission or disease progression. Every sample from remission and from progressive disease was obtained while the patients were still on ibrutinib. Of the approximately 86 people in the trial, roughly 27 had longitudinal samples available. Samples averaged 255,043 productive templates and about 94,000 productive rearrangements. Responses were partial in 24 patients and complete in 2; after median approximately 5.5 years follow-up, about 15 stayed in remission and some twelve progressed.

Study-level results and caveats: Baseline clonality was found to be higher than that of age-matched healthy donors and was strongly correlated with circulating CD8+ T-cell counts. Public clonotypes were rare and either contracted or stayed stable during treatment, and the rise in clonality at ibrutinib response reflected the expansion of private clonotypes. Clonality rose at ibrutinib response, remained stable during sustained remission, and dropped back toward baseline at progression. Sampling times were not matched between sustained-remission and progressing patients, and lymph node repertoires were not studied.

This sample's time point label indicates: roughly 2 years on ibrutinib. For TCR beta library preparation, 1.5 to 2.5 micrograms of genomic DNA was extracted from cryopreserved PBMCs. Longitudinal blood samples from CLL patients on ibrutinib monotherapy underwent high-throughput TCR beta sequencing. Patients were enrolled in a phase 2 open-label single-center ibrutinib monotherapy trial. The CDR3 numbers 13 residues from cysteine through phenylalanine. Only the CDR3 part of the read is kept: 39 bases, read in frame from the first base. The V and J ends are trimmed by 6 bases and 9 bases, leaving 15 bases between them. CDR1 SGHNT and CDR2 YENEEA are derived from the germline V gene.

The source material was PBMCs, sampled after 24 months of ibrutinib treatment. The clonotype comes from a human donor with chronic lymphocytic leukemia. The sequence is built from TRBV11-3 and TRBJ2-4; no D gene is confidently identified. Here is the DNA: TGTGCCAGCAGTTCAGATCCCTCGGCCATTCAGTACTTC. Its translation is CASSSDPSAIQYF.